The next 18 T cell receptor beta chains were all read from a single sample in a study of cytomegalovirus exposure and HLA in healthy donors. Primers: 60 Vbeta forward and 13 Jbeta reverse. Assay used: immunoSEQ multiplex PCR; TCRdb lists only in-frame clones, some missing. The profile covers some 120,000 clones, with about 73% appearing a single time and around 3.7% taken by the ten largest. Sequencing was done on a sample of PBMCs. The receptors derive from a woman aged 40 to 55 in good health and CMV-seronegative.

V usage is TRBV6-6 and J usage is TRBJ2-2, with TRBD2 as a possible D gene (6 bases). Germline V gene sequence: CDR1 MNHNY, CDR2 SVGAGI (reference sequence). The CDR3 loop spans 13 amino acids. V dropped 0 bases and J dropped 9 bases, with 8 bases sitting between them. The CDR3 protein is CASSYSAGRELFF. DNA of the CDR3: TGTGCCAGCAGTTACTCTGCGGGGAGGGAGCTGTTTTTT.

This rearrangement joins TRBV6-6 to TRBJ2-5; D is undetermined. The length of the CDR3 is 14 residues. The V and J ends lost 4 bases and 0 bases respectively, with 9 bases between them. From germline, CDR1 is MNHNY and CDR2 SVGAGI (reference sequence). CDR3 DNA: TGTGCCAGCAGTTCGGTCGGTCACCAAGAGACCCAGTACTTC. Encoded protein: CASSSVGHQETQYF.

The rearrangement links TRBV7-2 to TRBJ2-7, with 12 bases that match TRBD2. This CDR3 is built from 16 residues. CDR1 and CDR2 (germline): SGHTA, FQGNSA. Unmatched junction bases numbered 7, after V lost 2 bases and J lost 5 bases. Here the CDR3 reads CASSLMLAGGPHEQYF. The CDR3, as DNA: TGTGCCAGCAGCTTAATGCTAGCGGGAGGGCCGCACGAGCAGTACTTC.

This rearrangement joins TRBV7-2 to TRBJ2-1; the D is unclear. The CDR3 runs to 12 residues. In germline, CDR1 is SGHTA, CDR2 FQGNSA. With 5 bases removed from V and 9 bases from J, the gap between germline ends came to 11 bases. The CDR3 spells CASSPEPGEQFF. The CDR3 DNA is TGTGCCAGCAGCCCCGAGCCGGGTGAGCAGTTCTTC.

The table lists this clone with a few counts. The chain employs TRBV7-2 and TRBJ2-3; 8 bases match TRBD2. CDR1 SGHTA and CDR2 FQGNSA come from the germline V gene. J gave up 4 bases and V 7 bases, and 13 bases lay outside the gene matches. CDR3 length: 16 residues. The CDR3 sequence: CASTAISGSIADTQYF. CDR3 DNA sequence: TGTGCCAGCACCGCGATCAGCGGGAGTATTGCAGATACGCAGTATTTT.

V and J are TRBV27 and TRBJ1-6, with 8 bases that match TRBD1. Looked up from germline, CDR1 is MNHEY and CDR2 is SMNVEV (reference sequence). V trimming: 3 bases; J trimming: 6 bases; junction bases outside the gene matches: 7. This CDR3 comprises 16 residues. DNA for the CDR3: TGTGCCAGCAGTTTCAAAGGGACAGGTGTTAATTCACCCCTCCACTTT. It encodes CASSFKGTGVNSPLHF.

The CDR3, as DNA: TGTGCCAGCAGCTTAACAGGGGATCGGGCAGATACGCAGTATTTT. It yields the protein CASSLTGDRADTQYF. V gene TRBV7-3 combines with J gene TRBJ2-3; a weak D match, TRBD1 (5 bases). The CDR3 is made up of 15 amino acids. Germline CDR1 SGHTA, CDR2 FQGTGA. V dropped 0 bases and J dropped 4 bases, with 11 bases sitting between them.

The chain joins TRBV7-2 to TRBJ2-1; TRBD2 aligns across 9 bases. Germline V gene data show CDR1 as SGHTA and CDR2 as FQGNSA. The CDR3 is made up of 14 amino acids. With V trimmed by 5 bases and J by 9 bases, 8 bases remained unmatched. The CDR3 loop reads CASSQRTSDAEQFF. The DNA for the CDR3 is TGTGCCAGCAGCCAGAGGACTAGCGACGCTGAGCAGTTCTTC. The variable domain in full, with the rest retrieved from reference TRBV7-2 and TRBJ2-1, is GAGVSQSPSNKVTEKGKDVELRCDPISGHTALYWYRQSLGQGLEFLIYFQGNSAPDKSGLPSDRFSAERTGGSVSTLTIQRTQQEDSAVYLCASSQRTSDAEQFFGPGTRLTVL.

This clone was recorded a few times. The genes are TRBV2 and TRBJ2-3; 7 bases agree with TRBD2. V was pared by 4 bases and J by 3 bases, with 4 bases of the junction left unmatched. Germline V gene lookup returns CDR1 SNHLY and CDR2 FYNNEI. CDR3 length: 14 residues. CDR3 residues: CASSVGRTTDTQYF. CDR3 DNA: TGTGCCAGCAGTGTCGGGAGGACGACAGATACGCAGTATTTT.

V and J are TRBV29-1 and TRBJ1-2, with 8 bases matching TRBD1. The CDR3 is 12 residues long. V lost 4 bases, J lost 7 bases, and 5 bases stayed unmatched. CDR1 and CDR2 (germline): SQVTM, ANQGSEA. CDR3 bases: TGCAGCGTTGTGGGCAGGGGGCTTGGCTACACCTTC. The encoded protein is CSVVGRGLGYTF.

Only a few counts were recorded for this clone. This chain links TRBV27 with TRBJ2-1; D may be TRBD2 (6 bases). Between the trimmed V and J ends, which lost 2 bases and 7 bases, there was a span of 6 bases. CDR3 size: 12 residues. Germline loops: CDR1 MNHEY, CDR2 SMNVEV (reference sequence). DNA of the CDR3: TGTGCCAGCAGTTTAGCGGGAAATGAGCAGTTCTTC. Its translation: CASSLAGNEQFF.

Written as DNA, the CDR3 is TGTGCCAGCAGCGGACAGGGATTCGCTGAAGCTTTCTTT. Residues: CASSGQGFAEAFF. The rearrangement joins TRBV9 to TRBJ1-1, with TRBD1 matching 7 bases. With V trimmed by 3 bases and J by 6 bases, 5 bases remained unmatched. The germline CDR1 and CDR2 sequences are SGDLS and YYNGEE. The CDR3 runs to 13 residues.

The sample holds one count of this clone. The chain uses TRBV11-3 and TRBJ2-1; a possible D gene is TRBD2 (5 bases). Between the trimmed V and J ends, which lost 5 bases and 5 bases, there was a span of 13 bases. The CDR3 runs to 14 residues. Germline CDR1 is SGHNT and CDR2 is YENEEA. The CDR3: CASSHLGENNEQFF. CDR3 DNA sequence: TGTGCCAGCAGCCACCTGGGAGAGAACAATGAGCAGTTCTTC.

The rearrangement uses TRBV14 and TRBJ2-3; D not resolved. V shed 0 bases and J shed 9 bases, with 10 bases lying between them. The germline V gene encodes CDR1 SGHDN and CDR2 FVKESK. The CDR3 is 13 residues long. The CDR3 DNA reads TGTGCCAGCAGCCAAGATCATTCCAAAACGCAGTATTTT. It yields the protein CASSQDHSKTQYF.

V is TRBV12-5 and J is TRBJ2-7, with TRBD1 matching over 7 bases. J gave up 3 bases and V 5 bases, and 10 bases lay outside the gene matches. CDR3 length: 15 residues. Germline V gene data show CDR1 as LGHNT and CDR2 as FRNRAP. The CDR3: CASGNPGQKNYEQYF. CDR3 DNA: TGTGCTAGTGGTAACCCGGGACAGAAGAACTACGAGCAGTACTTC.

This chain connects TRBV2 to TRBJ2-2; D call uncertain. V was shortened by 5 bases and J by 7 bases, with 17 bases between the two germline ends. From germline, CDR1 is SNHLY and CDR2 FYNNEI. The CDR3 has 15 amino acids. DNA for the CDR3: TGTGCCAGCAGTCCGGCTTCTAGAGTCGGCGGGGAGCTGTTTTTT. As protein: CASSPASRVGGELFF. The whole variable domain, remainder taken from reference TRBV2 and TRBJ2-2, is EPEVTQTPSHQVTQMGQEVILRCVPISNHLYFYWYRQILGQKVEFLVSFYNNEISEKSEIFDDQFSVERPDGSNFTLKIRSTKLEDSAMYFCASSPASRVGGELFFGEGSRLTVL.

This sequence joins TRBV11-2 and TRBJ2-1; 8 bases are shared with TRBD2. V lost 8 bases, J lost 6 bases, and 6 bases stayed unmatched. The CDR3 is made up of 13 amino acids. CDR1 is SGHAT and CDR2 is FQNNGV in the germline V gene. The CDR3 coding sequence is TGTGCCAGCGGAGGACTAGCTGGCAATGAGCAGTTCTTC. Its protein product is CASGGLAGNEQFF.

The J gene is TRBJ2-6, the V gene TRBV5-1; D possibly corresponds to TRBD1 (6 bases). The V gene's germline CDR1 is SGHRS and CDR2 YFSETQ. Trimming took off 0 bases at V and 2 bases at J, with 15 bases between the two ends. This CDR3 is 18 amino acids long. The CDR3: CASSLARQVGAGANVLTF. The CDR3, as DNA: TGCGCCAGCAGCTTGGCCCGACAGGTGGGCGCTGGGGCCAACGTCCTGACTTTC.